This T cell receptor (beta chain) came from a study of T cell responses to AZD1222 COVID-19 vaccine. Whole-study results and caveats: Among the donors, most were white British and more were female, and clonal diversity was possibly underestimated.

Germline V lookup: CDR1 SGHAT, CDR2 FQNNGV. This CDR3 is 14 amino acids long. Between the trimmed V and J ends, which lost 0 bases and 1 base, there was a span of 6 bases. Concerning this clone itself: What it binds is not known.

Generated by immunoSEQ multiplex PCR, the TCRdb table keeps only in-frame clones and is missing some. The table shows around 70,000 clones, with 85% occurring only once. The rearrangement uses TRBV11-2 and TRBJ2-5; D unclear. The clonotype was recovered from an adult in good health. The sequencing used peripheral blood, collected on day 0 of AZD1222 vaccination. The CDR3 bases are TGTGCCAGCAGCTTAGATACAGTCCAAGAGACCCAGTACTTC. This codes for CASSLDTVQETQYF.